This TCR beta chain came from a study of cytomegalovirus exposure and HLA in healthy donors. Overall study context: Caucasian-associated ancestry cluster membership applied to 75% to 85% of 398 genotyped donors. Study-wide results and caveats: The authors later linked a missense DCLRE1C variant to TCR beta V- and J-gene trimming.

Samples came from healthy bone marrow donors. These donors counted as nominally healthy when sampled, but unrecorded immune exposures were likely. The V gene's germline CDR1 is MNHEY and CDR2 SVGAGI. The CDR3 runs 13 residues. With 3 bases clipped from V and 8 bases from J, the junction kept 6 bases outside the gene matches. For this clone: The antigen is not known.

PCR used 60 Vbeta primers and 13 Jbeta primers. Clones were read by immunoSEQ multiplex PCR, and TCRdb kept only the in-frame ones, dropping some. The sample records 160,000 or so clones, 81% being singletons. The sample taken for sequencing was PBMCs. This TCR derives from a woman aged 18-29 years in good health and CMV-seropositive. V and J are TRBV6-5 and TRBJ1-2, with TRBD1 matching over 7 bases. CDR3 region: CASSYGTEKGYTF. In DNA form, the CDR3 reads TGTGCCAGCAGTTATGGGACAGAAAAAGGCTACACCTTC.